This T cell receptor beta chain was profiled in a study of blood T cell repertoires in COVID-19 (dated by TCRdb to the early 2020s). Looking at the study overall: Samples covering the acute and convalescent phases of COVID-19 were provided by collaborators in the United States, Italy and Spain. The material from the prospective study consisted of cDNA or gDNA derived from T cells, B-cell-depleted T cells, or PBMCs. Deeply sampled blood TCRbeta repertoires from subjects exposed to, actively infected with, or recovered from COVID-19 were included in the dataset. The repertoires were released in a freely available public database intended as a resource for research on the immune response to SARS-CoV-2. The samples were drawn from two sources: the first 160 participants of the ongoing ImmuneRACE study, and over 950 subjects contributed by 6 global collaborators. A de-identified subject ID, COVID-19 status, age in years and sex were almost always included in the sample metadata. Where available, HLA class I and class II types were obtained from metadata supplied by the sample provider rather than from assay-based typing.

Another Seattle source contributed samples from volunteer blood donors who had recovered from COVID-19. Whole blood was collected in K2EDTA tubes by collaborating institutions according to the institutions' own protocols. For TCRbeta analysis, collaborators shipped samples in one of three forms: frozen whole blood, isolated PBMCs, or DNA extracted from either of those sample types. What the study reported, not specific to this receptor: The amount of clinical and demographic metadata varied by source and participant and was provided uncurated.

In the case of this clone: Its antigen is unknown. No base qualities exist here, and no much larger clone lies one base off it.

The immunoSEQ Assay, a bias-controlled multiplex PCR, was used to amplify TCRbeta CDR3 regions from genomic DNA. On the authors' methods: The number of nucleated cells in each sample was estimated by amplification of reference gene primers within the assay. To quantify the absolute abundance of each unique TCRbeta CDR3 rearrangement, sequence reads were collapsed and filtered. For each sample, productive Simpson clonality was calculated by taking the square root of Simpson's diversity index across productive rearrangements. Entries here come from immuneACCESS through TCRdb and include only in-frame sequences with V and J called. Some clones fail to appear in such tables; in the studies checked, an unresolved V gene covers under half of the shortfall, and the cause of the remainder is unknown. Clonal size and the V and J genes are those of that table, whereas D and trimming came from the DNA. Present in this sample are 110,000 or so clones, roughly 84% of which were seen just once. The ten largest make up roughly 8.9% of the sample.

Reading the germline V gene gives CDR1 MDHEN and CDR2 SYDVKM. Deletion took 7 bases off V and 5 bases off J, with a span of 15 bases between the germline ends. Reading from cysteine to phenylalanine, the CDR3 counts 14 amino acids. The only DNA kept is the CDR3, 42 bases in frame from the first base. The rearrangement combines TRBV28 with TRBJ1-5; tentative D gene TRBD1, with 6 bases matching. The sequence was collected from a woman in her 70s who had recovered from COVID-19. The source material was peripheral blood. The sequenced DNA: TGTGCCAGCACCCTGGGGGCAGCGCATCAGCCCCAGCATTTT. This yields the protein CASTLGAAHQPQHF. Joined to the reference TRBV28 and TRBJ1-5 proteins, this CDR3 gives the full variable domain: DVKVTQSSRYLVKRTGEKVFLECVQDMDHENMFWYRQDPGLGLRLIYFSYDVKMKEKGDIPEGYSVSREKKERFSLILESASTNQTSMYLCASTLGAAHQPQHFGDGTRLSIL.